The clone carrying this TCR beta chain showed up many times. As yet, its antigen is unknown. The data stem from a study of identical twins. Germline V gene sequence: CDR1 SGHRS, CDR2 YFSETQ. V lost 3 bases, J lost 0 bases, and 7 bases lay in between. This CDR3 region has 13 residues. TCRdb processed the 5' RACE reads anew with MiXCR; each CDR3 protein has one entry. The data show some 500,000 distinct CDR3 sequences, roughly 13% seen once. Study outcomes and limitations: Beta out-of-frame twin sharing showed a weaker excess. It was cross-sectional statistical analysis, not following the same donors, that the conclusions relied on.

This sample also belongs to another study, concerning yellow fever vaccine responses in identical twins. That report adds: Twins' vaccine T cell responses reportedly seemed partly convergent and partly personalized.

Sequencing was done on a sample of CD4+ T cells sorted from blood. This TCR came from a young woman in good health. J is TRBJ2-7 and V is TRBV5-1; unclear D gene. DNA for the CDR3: TGCGCCAGCAGCTCGACTGTCTCCTACGAGCAGTACTTC. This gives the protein CASSSTVSYEQYF.